The 8 T cell receptor beta chains below were found in one sample sequenced in a study of CD8 T cells in ankylosing spondylitis (dated by TCRdb to between 2016 and 2019). Broader findings and caveats from the paper: A TCR beta motif made up of several highly homologous amino acid variants appeared to be characteristic of blood from ankylosing spondylitis patients.

Receptor amplification or capture employed 5' RACE. TCRdb records Illumina HiSeq 2500 as the sequencer. The public reads were reanalyzed by TCRdb: fastp trimming at Q25, MiXCR alignment, in-frame beta chains only. Here each entry gathers all rows of one CDR3 protein and keeps the most common genes and DNA. The sample yields 200,000 to 250,000 distinct CDR3 sequences; just under 7.5% were counted once. In total, the top ten clones hold approximately 15% of the sample. No antigen is known for these receptors. Sequencing used blood, either unsorted or a sorted T cell fraction (not recorded which). The receptors originated from a male donor with ankylosing spondylitis.

This chain joins TRBV7-2 and TRBJ2-7; D unresolved. V was clipped by 2 bases and J by 7 bases, with 9 bases between them. The CDR3 runs 12 residues. Germline V gives CDR1 SGHTA, CDR2 FQGNSA. The CDR3, as DNA: TGTGCCAGCAGCTTAAATGCGCTGGAGCAGTACTTC. Translating it yields CASSLNALEQYF.

This clonotype was detected a few times. The chain carries TRBV28 and TRBJ1-2; D remains unclear. V lost 3 bases and J lost 2, with 10 bases in between. This CDR3 has 14 amino acids. Germline V gives CDR1 MDHEN, CDR2 SYDVKM. The CDR3 loop reads CASSLSVGNYGYTF. The CDR3, as DNA: TGTGCCAGCAGTTTGTCAGTGGGGAACTATGGCTACACCTTC.

This clonotype was recorded many times. The chain is built from TRBV4-1 and TRBJ2-7, with 7 bases identical to TRBD2. Germline assignment: CDR1 MGHRA and CDR2 YSYEKL. Trimming took 3 bases from V and 1 from J; bases not matched to a gene: 15. CDR3 length: 18 residues. This CDR3 is CASSHFPESSGKSYEQYF. The CDR3, as DNA: TGCGCCAGCAGCCACTTTCCGGAGTCCAGCGGGAAATCCTACGAGCAGTACTTC.

The chain is built from TRBV6-1 and TRBJ1-1; D not certain. The V and J ends lost 3 bases and 0 bases respectively, with 17 bases between them. Per the germline V gene, CDR1 is MNHNS and CDR2 is SASEGT. The CDR3 spans 17 residues. The CDR3 DNA reads TGTGCCAGCAGTGACGTATATGTAGAGAAGATGAACACTGAAGCTTTCTTT. It encodes CASSDVYVEKMNTEAFF.

At least ten counts were recorded for this clonotype. The chain links TRBV12-3 or TRBV12-4 to TRBJ1-4; tentative D call: TRBD1 (6 bases). V lost 5 bases and J 5 bases, leaving 18 bases between the germline ends. This CDR3 has 16 amino acids. CDR3 region: CASSQTNPGANEKLFF. The CDR3 bases are TGTGCCAGCAGTCAGACCAACCCGGGGGCCAATGAAAAACTGTTTTTT.

This chain links TRBV6-5 with TRBJ2-7, with 9 nucleotides matching TRBD1. The CDR3 sequence is 16 residues long. CDR1 MNHEY and CDR2 SVGAGI come from the germline V gene. With 4 bases clipped from V and 4 bases from J, the junction kept 11 bases outside the gene matches. The CDR3 loop is CASSSIGQGRAYEQYF. The CDR3, as DNA: TGTGCCAGCAGTTCGATCGGACAGGGGAGGGCTTACGAGCAGTACTTC.

This clonotype has just a few counts. This rearrangement joins TRBV4-3 to TRBJ2-5; 7 nucleotides agree with TRBD2. CDR3 size: 18 residues. With V trimmed by 0 bases and J by 4 bases, 14 bases remained unmatched. CDR1 is LGHNA and CDR2 is YSLEER in the germline V gene. CDR3 bases: TGCGCCAGCAGCCAAGAAAGGTTTGACGGCGGGAGTGGAGAGACCCAGTACTTC. Translated: CASSQERFDGGSGETQYF.

This clonotype was seen many times. V is TRBV29-1 and J is TRBJ2-2; D is ambiguous. Germline V CDR1 and CDR2: SQVTM, ANQGSEA. Trimming removed 1 base from V and 6 bases from J, with 9 bases in between. The CDR3 has 13 residues. CDR3 residues: CSVEAARAGELFF. CDR3 in DNA: TGCAGCGTTGAAGCAGCAAGAGCCGGGGAGCTGTTTTTT.